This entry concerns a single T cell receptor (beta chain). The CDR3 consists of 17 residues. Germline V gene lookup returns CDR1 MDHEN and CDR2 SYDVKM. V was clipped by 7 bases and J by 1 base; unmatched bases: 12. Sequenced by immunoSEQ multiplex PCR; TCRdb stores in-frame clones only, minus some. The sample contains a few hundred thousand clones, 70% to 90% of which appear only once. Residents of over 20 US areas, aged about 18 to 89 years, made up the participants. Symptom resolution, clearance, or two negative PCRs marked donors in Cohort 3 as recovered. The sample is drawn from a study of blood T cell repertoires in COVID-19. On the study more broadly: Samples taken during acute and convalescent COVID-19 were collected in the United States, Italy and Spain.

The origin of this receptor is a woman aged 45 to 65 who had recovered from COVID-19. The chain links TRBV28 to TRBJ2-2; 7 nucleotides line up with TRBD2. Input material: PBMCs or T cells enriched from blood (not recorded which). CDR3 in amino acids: CASTLGAGALNTGELFF. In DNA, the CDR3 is TGTGCCAGCACCCTAGGGGCGGGAGCCCTGAACACCGGGGAGCTGTTTTTT. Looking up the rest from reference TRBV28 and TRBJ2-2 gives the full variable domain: DVKVTQSSRYLVKRTGEKVFLECVQDMDHENMFWYRQDPGLGLRLIYFSYDVKMKEKGDIPEGYSVSREKKERFSLILESASTNQTSMYLCASTLGAGALNTGELFFGEGSRLTVL.